The 2 T cell receptor beta chains in this list originate from one sample, sequenced in a study of blood T cell repertoires in COVID-19. The data were produced by immunoSEQ multiplex PCR, yet TCRdb's version contains in-frame clones alone and is incomplete. The sample gives 150,000 to 200,000 clones, approximately 83% of which show up once; 13% is in the top ten. The sample taken for sequencing was peripheral blood. These receptors all come from a man in his 70s who had recovered from COVID-19.

This clone was seen a single time. This rearrangement joins TRBV5-6 to TRBJ1-1; the match to TRBD1 covers 10 bases. Germline-derived CDR1 and CDR2 are SGHDT and YYEEEE. V shed 4 bases, J shed 4 bases, and the junction held 7 bases outside the gene matches. This CDR3 comprises 15 residues. The CDR3, as DNA: TGTGCCAGCAGCCGACAGACAGGGGGCGGCACTGAAGCTTTCTTT. Its translation: CASSRQTGGGTEAFF.

The V call is TRBV18, the J call TRBJ2-3; TRBD1 aligns across 8 bases. V dropped 11 bases and J dropped 1; count of bases not matched to a gene: 5. Germline V gene lookup returns CDR1 KGHSH and CDR2 LQKENI. The CDR3 totals 13 residues. CDR3 coding DNA: TGTGCCGGAAAGACAGGGGGCACAGATACGCAGTATTTT. As protein: CAGKTGGTDTQYF.